A selection of T cell receptor beta chains follows, all from one sample in a study of OX40 agonist ivuxolimab in advanced cancers. Clones were read by immunoSEQ multiplex PCR, and TCRdb kept only the in-frame ones, dropping some. The sample yields under 90,000 clones, 90% seen once. Source: CD4+ or CD8+ T cells sorted from blood, taken in a trial of the OX40 agonist ivuxolimab. The receptors were sampled from an adult with an advanced solid tumor such as melanoma, head and neck, liver or kidney cancer. The CDR3 runs from the conserved cysteine through the conserved F or W. Fields, in order: clone size, V gene, D gene, J gene, CDR3 DNA, CDR3 protein. D genes are given only for firm matches. Clone size is given for some rows only: seen once, a few or many times, or a class if the clone is expanded.

>NA|TRBV7-2|TRBD2|TRBJ2-1
TGTGCCAGCAGCCCGGGACTAGCGGGGGTCGAGCAGTTCTTC
CASSPGLAGVEQFF
>few|TRBV11-2|NA|TRBJ2-5
TGTGCCAGCAGCTTAGGAACCGGGCCTTGGGAGACCCAGTACTTC
CASSLGTGPWETQYF
>NA|TRBV28|NA|TRBJ1-1
TGTGCCAGCACCCCAGAGGGACCTTGGGGGGCTTTCTTT
CASTPEGPWGAFF
>NA|TRBV11-3|TRBD2|TRBJ2-1
TGTGCCAGCAGTCGACGCGGGAGGGGCAGCAATGAGCAGTTCTTC
CASSRRGRGSNEQFF
>NA|TRBV18|TRBD2|TRBJ2-5
TGTGCCAGCTCACCAATGAGACTAGCAGAGGAGACCCAGTACTTC
CASSPMRLAEETQYF
>NA|TRBV30|NA|TRBJ1-1
TGTGCCTGGAGTCTCCTCCGGAGGAACACTGAAGCTTTCTTT
CAWSLLRRNTEAFF
>NA|TRBV7-9|TRBD1|TRBJ1-2
TGTGCCAGCAGCCTCCATCTCGGGACAGGACAAGGTGGCTACACCTTC
CASSLHLGTGQGGYTF
>NA|TRBV11-2|NA|TRBJ2-3
TGTGCCAGCAGTCCCCTAGTTCTAGATACGCAGTATTTT
CASSPLVLDTQYF
>NA|TRBV7-2|TRBD2|TRBJ2-3
TGTGCCAGCAGCTTAGGAGCGGGAATGTTGACAGATACGCAGTATTTT
CASSLGAGMLTDTQYF
>NA|TRBV7-9|TRBD2|TRBJ2-5
TGTGCCAGCAGCTTAGGAGCTAGCGGGGTTGGGACCCAGTACTTC
CASSLGASGVGTQYF
>NA|TRBV4-1|NA|TRBJ1-3
TGCGCCAGCAGCCAAGTGGGGTCTGGCGGAAACACCATATATTTT
CASSQVGSGGNTIYF
>NA|TRBV28|NA|TRBJ1-6
TGTGCCAGCAGTTTTCCAACCTATAATTCACCCCTCCACTTT
CASSFPTYNSPLHF
>NA|TRBV14|NA|TRBJ2-1
TGTGCCAGCAGCCAAGGGAATAGCGGCAACAATGAGCAGTTCTTC
CASSQGNSGNNEQFF
>NA|TRBV28|NA|TRBJ2-2
TGTGCCAGCAGTCCCCAGGCCACCGGGGAGCTGTTTTTT
CASSPQATGELFF
>NA|TRBV7-3|TRBD1|TRBJ1-5
TGTGCCAGCAGCTTGACAGGGGGATATAGCAATCAGCCCCAGCATTTT
CASSLTGGYSNQPQHF
>NA|TRBV4-3|TRBD2|TRBJ2-1
TGCGCCAGCAGCCAAGAATCTGTGGCGGGGGTGGGCAATGAGCAGTTCTTC
CASSQESVAGVGNEQFF
>NA|TRBV5-1|NA|TRBJ2-3
TGCGCCAGCGCCTTAAGCACAGATACGCAGTATTTT
CASALSTDTQYF
>NA|TRBV7-8|NA|TRBJ1-2
TGTGCCAGCAGCTCTTCAGGGGCGGAGTATGGCTACACCTTC
CASSSSGAEYGYTF
>NA|TRBV19|TRBD1|TRBJ1-5
TGTGCCAGTAGTACCACGGACAGGGCGGGGCAGCCCCAGCATTTT
CASSTTDRAGQPQHF
>once|TRBV7-9|NA|TRBJ2-1
TGTGCCAGCAGCTCTATCAATGAGCAGTTCTTC
CASSSINEQFF
>NA|TRBV28|TRBD2|TRBJ2-7
TGTGCCAGCGTGGGGGGGACCTACGAGCAGTACTTC
CASVGGTYEQYF
>NA|TRBV10-3|NA|TRBJ1-2
TGTGCCATCAGTCAGGTTTCCAACTATGGCTACACCTTC
CAISQVSNYGYTF
>NA|TRBV14|NA|TRBJ2-3
TGTGCCAGCAGCCAAGCGAGTGGCGCAGATACGCAGTATTTT
CASSQASGADTQYF
>NA|TRBV27|NA|TRBJ1-4
TGTGCCAGCAGGGGAACAGGGCGGGCTGAAAAACTGTTTTTT
CASRGTGRAEKLFF
>NA|TRBV28|TRBD2|TRBJ2-1
TGTGCCAGCGGAAGTCCGGGACTAGCGGGGGGTACCCCTTGGAATGAGCAGTTCTTC
CASGSPGLAGGTPWNEQFF
>NA|TRBV6-1|NA|TRBJ1-5
TGTGCCAGCAGTGTAGAGAGCAATCAGCCCCAGCATTTT
CASSVESNQPQHF
>few|TRBV9|TRBD1|TRBJ2-7
TGTGCCAGCAGCGCAACACTGGGGACAGGGGCCTTCTACGAGCAGTACTTC
CASSATLGTGAFYEQYF
>NA|TRBV19|NA|TRBJ2-6
TGTGCCAGTAGACCCCAGTGGAGCTCTGGGGCCAACGTCCTGACTTTC
CASRPQWSSGANVLTF
>NA|TRBV20-1|NA|TRBJ2-3
TGCAGTGCTACCTCCACAGATACGCAGTATTTT
CSATSTDTQYF
>NA|TRBV7-2|NA|TRBJ2-1
TGTGCCAGCAGCTCCGGGACGGGGGCTTACAATGAGCAGTTCTTC
CASSSGTGAYNEQFF
>NA|TRBV19|TRBD1|TRBJ2-5
TGTGCCAGTAGTATCGGGACAGACCAAGATACCCAGTACTTC
CASSIGTDQDTQYF
>NA|TRBV5-5|NA|TRBJ2-7
TGTGCCAGCAGCGGAACTTCAGGGTCAGACGAGCAGTACTTC
CASSGTSGSDEQYF
>NA|TRBV7-3|TRBD2|TRBJ2-3
TGTGCCAGCAGTAGGGGACTAGCGGGGGAGAGCACAGATACGCAGTATTTT
CASSRGLAGESTDTQYF
>NA|TRBV28|NA|TRBJ2-6
TGTGCCAGCAGTTTGCGTCATTCCTCTGGGGCCAACGTCCTGACTTTC
CASSLRHSSGANVLTF
>NA|TRBV5-3|NA|TRBJ2-1
TGTGCCAGAAGCTTGGCCGAGGTGGCCCGGACTTACAATGGGCAGTTCTTC
CARSLAEVARTYNGQFF
>NA|TRBV13|NA|TRBJ2-3
TGTGCCAGCAGTTTGCTAGCCCACTCAGATACGCAGTATTTT
CASSLLAHSDTQYF
>NA|TRBV27|NA|TRBJ1-6
TGTGCCAGCAGTGGGGTCCGAGGTTCACCCCTCCACTTT
CASSGVRGSPLHF
>NA|TRBV6-4|NA|TRBJ1-5
TGTGCCAGCAGTGACTCAGGGGAACGGAATCAGCCCCAGCATTTT
CASSDSGERNQPQHF
>NA|TRBV29-1|TRBD2|TRBJ2-7
TGCAGCGTGTCAGCGGGGACCTACGAGCAGTACTTC
CSVSAGTYEQYF
>NA|TRBV18|NA|TRBJ1-6
TGTGCCAGCTCACCTATTCAGGGGTTGGGGAATTCACCCCTCCACTTT
CASSPIQGLGNSPLHF
>NA|TRBV5-4|NA|TRBJ1-4
TGTGCCAGCAGCTCCAGGGGCGTAGGTAGTGAAAAACTGTTTTTT
CASSSRGVGSEKLFF
>NA|TRBV19|NA|TRBJ2-7
TGTGCCAGTAGTATAAGTCTGGGGGACTACGAGCAGTACTTC
CASSISLGDYEQYF
>NA|TRBV19|TRBD1|TRBJ1-5
TGTGCCAGTAGTTCAGGGGGCGCGGGCAATCAGCCCCAGCATTTT
CASSSGGAGNQPQHF
>NA|TRBV27|NA|TRBJ1-1
TGTGCCAGCAGTCCCGCGGGGGTTGACACTGAAGCTTTCTTT
CASSPAGVDTEAFF
>NA|TRBV5-4|NA|TRBJ1-2
TGTGCCAGCAGCTTGTCAGGGGCGGGAGTCTATGGCTACACCTTC
CASSLSGAGVYGYTF
>NA|TRBV10-1|NA|TRBJ1-1
TGCGCCAGCAGTCAGGGCCTAAACACTGAAGCTTTCTTT
CASSQGLNTEAFF
>NA|TRBV28|TRBD2|TRBJ2-7
TGTGCCAGCAGTTTAGGGCGGGAGTCCTACGAGCAGTACTTC
CASSLGRESYEQYF
>few|TRBV7-2|NA|TRBJ2-7
TGTGCCAGCAGCCGCCCCGCGTACGAGCAGTACTTC
CASSRPAYEQYF
>NA|TRBV6-5|NA|TRBJ1-5
TGTGCCAGCAGGGACAGTAGCAATCAGCCCCAGCATTTT
CASRDSSNQPQHF
>NA|TRBV2|NA|TRBJ1-5
TGTGCCAGCAGTGAAGGGCCAAGCGGCAATCAGCCCCAGCATTTT
CASSEGPSGNQPQHF